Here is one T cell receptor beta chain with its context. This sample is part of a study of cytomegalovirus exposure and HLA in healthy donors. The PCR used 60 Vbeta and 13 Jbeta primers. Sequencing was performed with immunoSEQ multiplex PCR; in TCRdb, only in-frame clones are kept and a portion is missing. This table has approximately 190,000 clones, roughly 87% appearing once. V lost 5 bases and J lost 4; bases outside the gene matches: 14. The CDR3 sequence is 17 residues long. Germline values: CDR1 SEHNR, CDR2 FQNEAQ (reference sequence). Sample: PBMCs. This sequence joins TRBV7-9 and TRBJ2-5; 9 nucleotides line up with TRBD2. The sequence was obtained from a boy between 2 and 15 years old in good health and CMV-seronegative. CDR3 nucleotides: TGTGCCAGCAGCCTATCCAGGGGACTAGCCGGGAGAGAGACCCAGTACTTC. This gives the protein CASSLSRGLAGRETQYF.